The present T cell receptor (beta chain) was sequenced within a study of blood T cell repertoires in COVID-19. The overall study: Sites across the United States, Italy and Spain contributed samples from acute and convalescent COVID-19. Sources were T cells, B-cell-depleted T cells, or PBMCs; the material itself was cDNA or gDNA.

Measured with immunoSEQ multiplex PCR; TCRdb has only the in-frame clones, and not every one. The sample has around 180,000 clones; 85% to 90% are singletons. The length of the CDR3 is 18 residues. With V trimmed by 5 bases and J by 7 bases, 15 bases remained unmatched. Germline V lookup: CDR1 SEHNR, CDR2 FQNEAQ (reference sequence). Assignment of participants to cohorts was predicated upon participant-reported clinical history. The gene calls are TRBV7-9 and TRBJ2-2; 11 bases are shared with TRBD2. The clonotype comes from a middle-aged woman with acute COVID-19. Sequencing was performed on PBMCs or T cells enriched from blood (not recorded which). The CDR3 loop is CASSLGSVASGRIGELFF. DNA of the CDR3: TGTGCCAGCAGCCTAGGAAGCGTCGCTAGCGGGAGGATCGGGGAGCTGTTTTTT.